These 28 T cell receptor beta chains originate from one sample sequenced in a study of blood T cell repertoires in COVID-19 (TCRdb year 2020). The method was the immunoSEQ multiplex PCR assay. In TCRdb, the immuneACCESS table is reduced to in-frame sequences with V and J assigned. These tables do not hold every clone; where another copy was compared, an unresolved V gene accounts for under half, and the others remain unexplained. The sample table shows 60,000 to 80,000 clones, and 75% to 85% are seen once. Around 23% of the sample comes from the top ten. The sample consisted of peripheral blood. The source of these receptors is a man between 50 and 59 years old with acute or convalescent COVID-19.

The J gene is TRBJ2-3, the V gene TRBV2; D possibly corresponds to TRBD2 (6 bases). Germline V gene sequence: CDR1 SNHLY, CDR2 FYNNEI. Trimming stripped 5 bases from V and 12 bases from J, with 15 bases between. The CDR3 loop spans 12 amino acids. CDR3 in amino acids: CASSTRPGLQYF. The CDR3 bases are TGTGCCAGCAGTACCCGACCGGGACTTCAGTATTTT.

The rearrangement uses TRBV9 and TRBJ2-5, with D maybe TRBD2 (6 bases). The CDR3 spans 15 residues. Trimming took 0 bases from V and 1 from J, leaving 10 bases between them. In germline, CDR1 is SGDLS, CDR2 YYNGEE. This CDR3 reads CASSVDGGAQETQYF. CDR3 bases: TGTGCCAGCAGCGTAGACGGAGGGGCCCAAGAGACCCAGTACTTC.

V gene TRBV7-3 combines with J gene TRBJ2-1; 10 positions agree with TRBD1. Per germline, CDR1 SGHTA and CDR2 FQGTGA. CDR3 length: 14 residues. The V and J ends lost 5 bases and 6 bases, in that order; junction bases with no gene match: 4. CDR3 residues: CASSERTGGNEQFF. Here the CDR3 DNA reads TGTGCCAGCAGCGAGAGGACAGGGGGCAATGAGCAGTTCTTC.

The CDR3 here is CASSLNTGSYTEAFF. CDR3 DNA sequence: TGTGCCAGCAGTTTGAATACAGGGAGTTATACTGAAGCTTTCTTT. The rearrangement joins TRBV5-5 to TRBJ1-1; tentatively, D is TRBD1 (6 bases). The V end was cut by 5 bases, the J end by 5 bases, with 19 bases between. In germline, CDR1 is SGHKS, CDR2 YYEKEE (reference sequence). This CDR3 contains 15 residues.

This clone was counted between two and nine times. The chain couples TRBV19 to TRBJ2-4, with 7 bases fitting TRBD2. V was pared by 8 bases and J by 8 bases, with 9 bases of the junction left unmatched. Germline V CDR1 and CDR2: LNHDA, SQIVND (reference sequence). The CDR3 runs 13 residues. The CDR3 DNA sequence: TGTGCCAGTGCACGCCGGGAGGCGGACATTCAGTACTTC. Translation gives CASARREADIQYF.

The rearrangement joins TRBV2 to TRBJ1-3; weak D call: TRBD1 (6 bases). CDR3 length equals 14 residues. With 8 bases removed from V and 0 bases from J, the gap between germline ends came to 11 bases. Germline CDR1 is SNHLY and CDR2 is FYNNEI. The CDR3 loop is CASHGTSSGNTIYF. CDR3 DNA: TGTGCCAGCCACGGGACATCCTCTGGAAACACCATATATTTT.

The V gene is TRBV5-1, the J gene TRBJ2-3; D might be TRBD1 (6 bases). Germline V gene lookup returns CDR1 SGHRS and CDR2 YFSETQ. Trimming pared 4 bases from V and 1 base from J, leaving 13 bases between. The CDR3 consists of 15 residues. This CDR3 reads CASSTVAGGTDTQYF. Written as DNA, the CDR3 is TGCGCCAGCAGCACCGTGGCAGGGGGCACAGATACGCAGTATTTT.

The rearrangement joins TRBV5-1 to TRBJ1-1; D call uncertain. The germline V gene has CDR1 SGHRS and CDR2 YFSETQ. V dropped 0 bases and J dropped 10 bases, with 13 bases sitting between them. The length of the CDR3 is 13 residues. CDR3 sequence: CASSLAQRSRAFF. In DNA form, the CDR3 reads TGCGCCAGCAGCTTGGCGCAAAGATCGAGAGCTTTCTTT.

DNA of the CDR3: TGCGCCAGCAGCTGTAGCGGGGTTAGCGAGCAGTACGTC. Its translation is CASSCSGVSEQYV. The chain links TRBV5-1 to TRBJ2-7; 8 nucleotides align to TRBD2. The trim removed 3 bases at V and 6 bases at J, leaving 5 bases unmatched. Germline CDR1 is SGHRS and CDR2 is YFSETQ. The CDR3 covers 13 residues.

For this clone: Other DNA sequences of this sample code for an identical CDR3. The chain employs TRBV11-3 and TRBJ1-1, with a tentative D call TRBD1 (5 bases). This CDR3 is built from 13 residues. Germline CDR1 reads SGHNT; CDR2 reads YENEEA. V was shortened by 3 bases and J by 3 bases, with 8 bases between the two germline ends. CDR3 loop: CASSFGGDTEAFF. DNA for the CDR3: TGTGCCAGCAGCTTTGGGGGGGACACTGAAGCTTTCTTT.

V is TRBV5-6 and J is TRBJ2-1; 7 bases agree with TRBD2. Germline V CDR1 and CDR2: SGHDT, YYEEEE. CDR3 length: 16 residues. J lost 8 bases, V lost 4 bases, and 15 bases had no gene match. As DNA, the CDR3 is TGTGCCAGCAGCATTTTCCGGGTGGGAGGGGCCGATGAGCAGTTCTTC. This sequence encodes CASSIFRVGGADEQFF.

V and J are TRBV30 and TRBJ1-1, with unresolved D. The CDR3 length is 17 residues. Per germline, CDR1 GTSNPN and CDR2 SVGIG (reference sequence). Deletions cut 4 bases from V and 0 bases from J, with 21 bases between. In DNA form, the CDR3 reads TGTGCCTGGATTAACCAAGGTGGCGACTTTATGAACACTGAAGCTTTCTTT. Translating it yields CAWINQGGDFMNTEAFF.

DNA of the CDR3: TGCGCCAGCAGCCCTGACGGACAAGCTAACTATGGCTACACCTTC. This sequence encodes CASSPDGQANYGYTF. The chain combines TRBV5-1 with TRBJ1-2; possibly TRBD1 for D (5 bases). The CDR3 totals 15 residues. V was clipped by 4 bases and J by 0 bases, with 13 bases between them. The germline gives CDR1 SGHRS, CDR2 YFSETQ.

This clone turned up a few times. In DNA, the CDR3 is TGTGCCAGCAGCGGGGGACAGGGTTCATACAATGAGCAGTTCTTC. This sequence encodes CASSGGQGSYNEQFF. The rearrangement links TRBV11-3 to TRBJ2-1; TRBD1 agrees at 9 bases. The germline CDR1 and CDR2 sequences are SGHNT and YENEEA. The CDR3 covers 15 residues. V lost 5 bases and J lost 4; bases outside the gene matches: 6. Looking up the rest from reference TRBV11-3 and TRBJ2-1 gives the full variable domain: EAGVVQSPRYKIIEKKQPVAFWCNPISGHNTLYWYLQNLGQGPELLIRYENEEAVDDSQLPKDRFSAERLKGVDSTLKIQPAELGDSAVYLCASSGGQGSYNEQFFGPGTRLTVL.

The chain links TRBV5-1 to TRBJ2-2; tentatively, D is TRBD1 (6 bases). The germline V gene has CDR1 SGHRS and CDR2 YFSETQ. Between the trimmed V and J ends, which lost 0 bases and 6 bases, there was a span of 18 bases. The CDR3 spans 17 residues. The CDR3 is CASSLVQGPVVAGELFF. In DNA form, the CDR3 reads TGCGCCAGCAGCTTGGTTCAGGGGCCGGTAGTAGCCGGGGAGCTGTTTTTT. The whole variable domain, filled in from reference TRBV5-1 and TRBJ2-2, reads KAGVTQTPRYLIKTRGQQVTLSCSPISGHRSVSWYQQTPGQGLQFLFEYFSETQRNKGNFPGRFSGRQFSNSRSEMNVSTLELGDSALYLCASSLVQGPVVAGELFFGEGSRLTVL.

V usage is TRBV3-1 (or the pseudogene TRBV3-2) and J usage is TRBJ2-7; D remains unclear. Trimming cost V 0 bases and J 9 bases, with 18 bases left between them. Germline V gene data show CDR1 as LGHDT and CDR2 as YNNKEL (reference sequence). The CDR3 extends over 15 amino acids. The CDR3 reads CASSQDLAAPGGQYF. The CDR3 nucleotides are TGTGCCAGCAGCCAAGATTTGGCAGCCCCCGGCGGGCAGTACTTC.

V and J are TRBV6-5 and TRBJ1-2; D is unclear. CDR1 and CDR2 from the germline V gene are MNHEY and SVGAGI. V shed 2 bases and J shed 10 bases, with 8 bases lying between them. The CDR3 runs to 11 residues. The CDR3 DNA follows: TGTGCCAGCAGTTACAGAGAGGCCTACACCTTC. This codes for CASSYREAYTF.

The rearrangement uses TRBV23-1 and TRBJ1-5, with D possibly being TRBD1 (6 bases). TRBV23-1 is an open reading frame whose function is uncertain. This CDR3 is built from 17 residues. V shed 3 bases and J shed 2 bases, with 17 bases lying between them. CDR3 in amino acids: CASSHLQGLGGNQPQHF. CDR3 coding DNA: TGCGCCAGCAGTCACTTACAGGGCTTAGGGGGCAATCAGCCCCAGCATTTT.

This chain connects TRBV9 to TRBJ2-3, with D unclear. Germline V gene data show CDR1 as SGDLS and CDR2 as YYNGEE. V lost 1 base to trimming and J lost 1 base, with 7 bases between them. CDR3 length: 14 residues. CDR3 loop: CASSVTSGTDTQYF. In nucleotides, the CDR3 is TGTGCCAGCAGCGTAACCAGCGGCACAGATACGCAGTATTTT.

The chain carries TRBV11-2 and TRBJ2-5; possibly TRBD2 for D (7 bases). Deletions cut 1 base from V and 4 bases from J, with 22 bases between. The CDR3 consists of 18 residues. Germline CDR1 SGHAT, CDR2 FQNNGV. CDR3 protein: CASSLVRGGGASRETQYF. The DNA for the CDR3 is TGTGCCAGCAGCTTAGTGCGTGGAGGGGGGGCCAGCCGAGAGACCCAGTACTTC.

V usage is TRBV5-3 and J usage is TRBJ2-5, with 10 bases lining up with TRBD2. TRBV5-3 is an ORF for which the function is uncertain. V was clipped by 4 bases and J by 5 bases; unmatched bases: 8. This CDR3 spans 15 amino acids. The CDR3 sequence is CARSPSSGGGETQYF. The CDR3 nucleotides are TGTGCCAGAAGCCCCTCTAGCGGGGGTGGGGAGACCCAGTACTTC.

The gene calls are TRBV5-6 and TRBJ2-5; D is undetermined. The CDR3 is 14 residues long. Per the germline V gene, CDR1 is SGHDT and CDR2 is YYEEEE. The V end lost 2 bases, the J end lost 1 base, and 9 bases lay between the germline ends. This chain's CDR3 is CASSFGWAQETQYF. CDR3 in DNA: TGTGCCAGCAGCTTTGGGTGGGCCCAAGAGACCCAGTACTTC. Full variable domain (remainder filled in from reference TRBV5-6 and TRBJ2-5): DAGVTQSPTHLIKTRGQQVTLRCSPKSGHDTVSWYQQALGQGPQFIFQYYEEEERQRGNFPDRFSGHQFPNYSSELNVNALLLGDSALYLCASSFGWAQETQYFGPGTRLLVL.

The CDR3 region is CASKGGSDTGELFF. CDR3 DNA: TGTGCCAGTAAAGGGGGTTCCGACACCGGGGAGCTGTTTTTT. The chain has TRBV19 and TRBJ2-2; a possible D gene is TRBD1 (6 bases). The germline V gene has CDR1 LNHDA and CDR2 SQIVND (reference sequence). This CDR3 has 14 amino acids. Trimming pared 7 bases from V and 3 bases from J, leaving 12 bases between.

The V and J genes are TRBV18 and TRBJ1-3, with D unresolved. CDR3 length: 15 amino acids. Germline V gene data show CDR1 as KGHSH and CDR2 as LQKENI. With 3 bases removed from V and 3 bases from J, the gap between germline ends came to 12 bases. CDR3 sequence: CASSPNRGGGNTIYF. The CDR3 bases are TGTGCCAGCTCACCGAATCGGGGAGGTGGAAACACCATATATTTT.

The chain links TRBV18 to TRBJ2-6; D unclear. V shed 2 bases and J shed 0 bases, with 8 bases lying between them. The CDR3 spans 16 residues. CDR1 is KGHSH and CDR2 is LQKENI in the germline V gene. The CDR3 spells CASSPTSDSGANVLTF. For the CDR3, the DNA is TGTGCCAGCTCACCAACATCCGACTCTGGGGCCAACGTCCTGACTTTC.

This chain uses TRBV5-1 with TRBJ2-3; 15 nucleotides align to TRBD2. Germline CDR1 is SGHRS and CDR2 is YFSETQ. The CDR3 has 19 amino acids. Germline trimming cut 2 bases from V and 5 bases from J; bases unmatched to any gene: 12. CDR3 nucleotides: TGCGCCAGCAGCTTTCGGACTAGCGGGGGGGCAAGTCCTGTAGATACGCAGTATTTT. Protein sequence: CASSFRTSGGASPVDTQYF.

V is TRBV2 and J is TRBJ1-5; D gene unclear. The CDR3 covers 13 residues. Germline V CDR1 and CDR2: SNHLY, FYNNEI. The V end was cut by 2 bases, the J end by 4 bases, with 6 bases between. CDR3 in amino acids: CASSEPYNQPQHF. As DNA, the CDR3 is TGTGCCAGCAGTGAACCTTATAATCAGCCCCAGCATTTT.

To note about this clone: In the same sample, other DNA sequences code for this CDR3. The rearrangement joins TRBV3-1 (or the pseudogene TRBV3-2) to TRBJ1-1; perhaps TRBD1 as D (6 bases). The CDR3 loop spans 13 amino acids. V lost 4 bases to trimming and J lost 1 base, with 7 bases between them. The germline V gene encodes CDR1 LGHDT and CDR2 YNNKEL (reference sequence). The CDR3 here is CASSLRGNTEAFF. DNA for the CDR3: TGTGCCAGCAGCCTCAGGGGGAACACTGAAGCTTTCTTT.